The source of this T cell receptor (beta chain) is a study of OX40 agonist ivuxolimab in advanced cancers. Baseline, cycle 4 day 1, and cycle 7 day 1 were the blood sampling points. Of note for this clone: Its specificity is not known. This same CDR3 is encoded by further DNA sequences in the sample.

Points from the study as a whole: Some patients who did not respond also had low normalized T-cell clonal expansion.

Germline assignment: CDR1 SGHRS and CDR2 YFSETQ. The CDR3 loop spans 14 amino acids. V lost 3 bases and J lost 10, with 17 bases in between. The method was immunoSEQ multiplex PCR; TCRdb's version includes in-frame clones alone and lacks a portion of them. The sample consists of some 95,000 clones, roughly 84% of them appearing once. The source was CD4+ or CD8+ T cells sorted from blood, collected in a trial of the OX40 agonist ivuxolimab. This sequence originates from an adult with an advanced solid tumor such as melanoma, head and neck, liver or kidney cancer. V usage is TRBV5-1 and J usage is TRBJ2-1; D tentatively fits TRBD1 or TRBD2 (5 bases each). The CDR3 sequence: CASSSGTPFREQFF. The CDR3 DNA sequence: TGCGCCAGCAGCTCCGGGACCCCTTTCAGGGAGCAGTTCTTC. Full variable domain (remainder filled in from reference TRBV5-1 and TRBJ2-1): KAGVTQTPRYLIKTRGQQVTLSCSPISGHRSVSWYQQTPGQGLQFLFEYFSETQRNKGNFPGRFSGRQFSNSRSEMNVSTLELGDSALYLCASSSGTPFREQFFGPGTRLTVL.